Listed below are T cell receptor beta chains from one sample, sequenced in a study of T cells in Graves' hyperthyroidism and ophthalmopathy. MiXCR was run by TCRdb on the multiplex PCR reads, yielding one entry per CDR3 protein. In the table there are fewer than 750,000 distinct CDR3 sequences, 14% of which are singletons. The material sequenced was blood. The receptor set was obtained from a woman aged 50 to 65 with Graves' ophthalmopathy. Both conserved end residues are trimmed from each CDR3.

v_call: TRBV6-2/TRBV6-3
j_call: TRBJ1-5
cdr3_aa: ASGGPRQPQH

v_call: TRBV5-1
j_call: TRBJ2-1
cdr3_aa: ASSLEGVVSYNEQF

v_call: TRBV19
j_call: TRBJ1-2
cdr3_aa: ASRTENYGYT

v_call: TRBV10-3
j_call: TRBJ1-1
cdr3_aa: AISESGTGNTEAF

v_call: TRBV5-1
j_call: TRBJ2-5
cdr3_aa: ASSTGGEETQY

v_call: TRBV9
j_call: TRBJ2-2
cdr3_aa: ASSKRLAGVSGELF

v_call: TRBV28
j_call: TRBJ2-2
cdr3_aa: ASKSTASTGELF

v_call: TRBV14
j_call: TRBJ1-1
cdr3_aa: ASSRIKLDRAF

v_call: TRBV11-3
j_call: TRBJ2-1
cdr3_aa: ASSLLDTLYNEQF

v_call: TRBV2
j_call: TRBJ2-7
cdr3_aa: ANVPTSGGPYEQY

v_call: TRBV12-3/TRBV12-4
j_call: TRBJ1-2
cdr3_aa: ASSPGQGSRRGYT

v_call: TRBV6-1
j_call: TRBJ2-7
cdr3_aa: ASSETRWGEQY

v_call: TRBV30
j_call: TRBJ2-7
cdr3_aa: AWSVGGIYEQY

v_call: TRBV18
j_call: TRBJ1-1
cdr3_aa: ASSPPVFRPDTEAF

v_call: TRBV18
j_call: TRBJ2-7
cdr3_aa: ASSPPSGNYEQY

v_call: TRBV6-2/TRBV6-3
j_call: TRBJ1-2
cdr3_aa: ASSSYGTDYGYT

v_call: TRBV14
j_call: TRBJ2-3
cdr3_aa: ASSQVRTRLFTDTQY

v_call: TRBV30
j_call: TRBJ2-3
cdr3_aa: AWSGGTSGTDTQY

v_call: TRBV12-3/TRBV12-4
j_call: TRBJ2-1
cdr3_aa: ASSLLAGYNEQF

v_call: TRBV2
j_call: TRBJ2-7
cdr3_aa: ASFVTPKPGTNNYEQY

v_call: TRBV12-3/TRBV12-4
j_call: TRBJ1-1
cdr3_aa: ASSQTDRDTEAF

v_call: TRBV6-2/TRBV6-3
j_call: TRBJ2-3
cdr3_aa: ASTNRFSTDTQY

v_call: TRBV12-3/TRBV12-4
j_call: TRBJ2-7
cdr3_aa: ASNQRGSSYEQY

v_call: TRBV28
j_call: TRBJ2-3
cdr3_aa: ASSSPTRSGTRIEDTQY

v_call: TRBV28
j_call: TRBJ2-7
cdr3_aa: ASSPLPGQGNEQY

v_call: TRBV28
j_call: TRBJ1-1
cdr3_aa: ASSLGLGTGGFMNTEAF

v_call: TRBV27
j_call: TRBJ2-5
cdr3_aa: ASRPSGGQETQY

v_call: TRBV28
j_call: TRBJ2-3
cdr3_aa: ASSSFRGQGPDTQY

v_call: TRBV6-1
j_call: TRBJ2-7
cdr3_aa: ASSLIQGSLGEQY

v_call: TRBV3-1
j_call: TRBJ2-1
cdr3_aa: ASSHTSGRFHNEQF

v_call: TRBV19
j_call: TRBJ2-1
cdr3_aa: ASSIWGTYNEQF

v_call: TRBV11-2
j_call: TRBJ2-2
cdr3_aa: ASSLVGTGGLF

v_call: TRBV10-3
j_call: TRBJ1-2
cdr3_aa: AISATGRDDYGYT

v_call: TRBV20-1
j_call: TRBJ2-7
cdr3_aa: SARDPRGIYEQY

v_call: TRBV3-1
j_call: TRBJ1-6
cdr3_aa: ASSQGMGSPLH

v_call: TRBV3-1
j_call: TRBJ2-3
cdr3_aa: ASSQPSGSIDTQY

v_call: TRBV6-2/TRBV6-3
j_call: TRBJ2-1
cdr3_aa: ASSYVTTYNEQF

v_call: TRBV5-1
j_call: TRBJ2-1
cdr3_aa: ASSQGASYNEQF

v_call: TRBV20-1
j_call: TRBJ2-3
cdr3_aa: SARDRASGRGDTDTQY

v_call: TRBV20-1
j_call: TRBJ2-7
cdr3_aa: SARLASSYEQY

v_call: TRBV3-1
j_call: TRBJ2-1
cdr3_aa: ASSQDGGRAGIERF

v_call: TRBV7-9
j_call: TRBJ2-1
cdr3_aa: ASSHTQGLAAYNEQF